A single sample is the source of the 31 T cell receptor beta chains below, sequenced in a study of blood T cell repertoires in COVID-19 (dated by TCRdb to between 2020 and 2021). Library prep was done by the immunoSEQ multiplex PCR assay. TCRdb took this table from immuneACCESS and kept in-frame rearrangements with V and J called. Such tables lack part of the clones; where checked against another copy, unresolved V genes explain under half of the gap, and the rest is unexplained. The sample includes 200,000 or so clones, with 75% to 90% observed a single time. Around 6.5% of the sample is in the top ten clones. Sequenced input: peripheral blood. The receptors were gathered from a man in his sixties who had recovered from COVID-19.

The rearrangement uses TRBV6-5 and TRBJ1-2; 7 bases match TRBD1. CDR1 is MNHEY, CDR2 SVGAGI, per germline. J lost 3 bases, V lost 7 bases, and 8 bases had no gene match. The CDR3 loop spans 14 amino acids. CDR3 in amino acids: CASTPRGWYYGYTF. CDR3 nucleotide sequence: TGTGCCAGCACCCCCAGGGGGTGGTACTATGGCTACACCTTC.

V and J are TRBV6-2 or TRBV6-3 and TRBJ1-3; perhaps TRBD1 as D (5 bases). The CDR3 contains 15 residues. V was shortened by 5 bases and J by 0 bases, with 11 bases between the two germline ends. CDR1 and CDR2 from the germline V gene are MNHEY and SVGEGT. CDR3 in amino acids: CASSRQLFSGNTIYF. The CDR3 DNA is TGTGCCAGCAGTCGACAGTTGTTCTCTGGAAACACCATATATTTT.

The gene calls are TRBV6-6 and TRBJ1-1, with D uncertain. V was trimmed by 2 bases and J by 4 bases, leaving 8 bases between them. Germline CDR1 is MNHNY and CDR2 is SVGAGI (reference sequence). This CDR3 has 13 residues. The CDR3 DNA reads TGTGCCAGCAGTTACCCCGTATCCACTGAAGCTTTCTTT. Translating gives CASSYPVSTEAFF.

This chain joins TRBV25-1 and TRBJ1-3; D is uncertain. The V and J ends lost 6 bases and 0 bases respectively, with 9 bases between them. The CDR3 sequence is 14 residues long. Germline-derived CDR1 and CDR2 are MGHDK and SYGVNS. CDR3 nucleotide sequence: TGTGCCAGCAGCTCCCCAGGCTCTGGAAACACCATATATTTT. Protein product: CASSSPGSGNTIYF.

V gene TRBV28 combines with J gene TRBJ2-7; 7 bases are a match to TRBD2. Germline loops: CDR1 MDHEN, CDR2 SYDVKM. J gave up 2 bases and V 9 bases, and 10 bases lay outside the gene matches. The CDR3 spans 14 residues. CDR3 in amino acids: CASRSPGRAYEQYF. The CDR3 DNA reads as TGTGCCAGTCGATCTCCAGGGAGGGCCTACGAGCAGTACTTC.

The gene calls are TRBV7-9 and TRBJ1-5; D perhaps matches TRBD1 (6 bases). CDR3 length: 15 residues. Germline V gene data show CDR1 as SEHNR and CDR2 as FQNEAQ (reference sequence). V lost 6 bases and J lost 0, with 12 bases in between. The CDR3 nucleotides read TGTGCCAGCAGTCCCGAGGGGGTTAGCAATCAGCCCCAGCATTTT. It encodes CASSPEGVSNQPQHF. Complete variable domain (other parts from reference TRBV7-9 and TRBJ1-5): DTGVSQNPRHKITKRGQNVTFRCDPISEHNRLYWYRQTLGQGPEFLTYFQNEAQLEKSRLLSDRFSAERPKGSFSTLEIQRTEQGDSAMYLCASSPEGVSNQPQHFGDGTRLSIL.

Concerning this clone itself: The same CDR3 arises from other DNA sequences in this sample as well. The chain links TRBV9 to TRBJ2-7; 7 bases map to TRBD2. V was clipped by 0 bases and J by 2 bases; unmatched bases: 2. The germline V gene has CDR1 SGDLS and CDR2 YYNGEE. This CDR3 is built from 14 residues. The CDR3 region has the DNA TGTGCCAGCAGCGTAGCGGGAGGCCCCTACGAGCAGTACTTC. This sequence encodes CASSVAGGPYEQYF. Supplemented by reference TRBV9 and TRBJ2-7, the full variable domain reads DSGVTQTPKHLITATGQRVTLRCSPRSGDLSVYWYQQSLDQGLQFLIQYYNGEERAKGNILERFSAQQFPDLHSELNLSSLELGDSALYFCASSVAGGPYEQYFGPGTRLTVT.

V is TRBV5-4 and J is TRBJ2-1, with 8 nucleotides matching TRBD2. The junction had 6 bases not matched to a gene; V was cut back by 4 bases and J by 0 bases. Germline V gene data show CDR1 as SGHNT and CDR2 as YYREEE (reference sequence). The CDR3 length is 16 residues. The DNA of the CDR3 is TGTGCCAGCAGCGGAGCGGGGGAGAGCTCCTACAATGAGCAGTTCTTC. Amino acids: CASSGAGESSYNEQFF.

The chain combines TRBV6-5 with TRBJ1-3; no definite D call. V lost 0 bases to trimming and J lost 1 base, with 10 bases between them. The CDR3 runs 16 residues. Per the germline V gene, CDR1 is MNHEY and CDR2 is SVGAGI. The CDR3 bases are TGTGCCAGCAGTTACTCGCTCCGGGTTTCTGGAAACACCATATATTTT. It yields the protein CASSYSLRVSGNTIYF.

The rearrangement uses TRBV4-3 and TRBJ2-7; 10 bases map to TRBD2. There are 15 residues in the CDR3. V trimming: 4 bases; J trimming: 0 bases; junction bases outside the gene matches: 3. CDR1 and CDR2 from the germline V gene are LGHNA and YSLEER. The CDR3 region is CASSLASGSSYEQYF. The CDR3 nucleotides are TGCGCCAGCAGCCTTGCTAGCGGGAGCTCCTACGAGCAGTACTTC.

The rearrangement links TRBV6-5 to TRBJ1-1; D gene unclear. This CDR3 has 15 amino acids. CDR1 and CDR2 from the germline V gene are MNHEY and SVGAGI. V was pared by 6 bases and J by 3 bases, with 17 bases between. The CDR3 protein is CASSARAIGDTEAFF. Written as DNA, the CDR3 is TGTGCCAGCAGCGCACGGGCCATCGGGGACACTGAAGCTTTCTTT.

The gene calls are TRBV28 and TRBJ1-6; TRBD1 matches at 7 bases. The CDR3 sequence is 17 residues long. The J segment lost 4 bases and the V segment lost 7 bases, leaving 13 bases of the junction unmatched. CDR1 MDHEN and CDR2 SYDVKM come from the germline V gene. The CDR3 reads CASTPYPGTAYNSPLHF. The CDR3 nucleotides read TGTGCCAGCACCCCTTACCCCGGGACAGCGTATAATTCACCCCTCCACTTT.

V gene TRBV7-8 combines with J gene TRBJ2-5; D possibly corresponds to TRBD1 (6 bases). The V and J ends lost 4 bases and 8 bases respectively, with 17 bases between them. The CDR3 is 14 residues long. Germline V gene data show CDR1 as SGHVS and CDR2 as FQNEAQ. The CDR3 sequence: CASSWGHLPHTQYF. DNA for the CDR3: TGTGCCAGCAGCTGGGGACACCTCCCCCATACCCAGTACTTC.

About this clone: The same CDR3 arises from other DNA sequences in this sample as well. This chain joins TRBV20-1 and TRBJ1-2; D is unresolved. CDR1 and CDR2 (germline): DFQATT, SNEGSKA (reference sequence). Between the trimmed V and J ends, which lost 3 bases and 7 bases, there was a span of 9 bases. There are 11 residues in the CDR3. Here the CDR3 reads CSASRSGGYTF. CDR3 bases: TGCAGTGCTAGTCGGTCGGGTGGCTACACCTTC.

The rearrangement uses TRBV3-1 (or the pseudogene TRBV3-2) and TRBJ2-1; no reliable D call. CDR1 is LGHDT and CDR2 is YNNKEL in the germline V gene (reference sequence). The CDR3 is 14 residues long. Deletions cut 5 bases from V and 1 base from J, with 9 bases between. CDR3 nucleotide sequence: TGTGCCAGCAGCTTGTCAGTTTCCTACAATGAGCAGTTCTTC. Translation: CASSLSVSYNEQFF.

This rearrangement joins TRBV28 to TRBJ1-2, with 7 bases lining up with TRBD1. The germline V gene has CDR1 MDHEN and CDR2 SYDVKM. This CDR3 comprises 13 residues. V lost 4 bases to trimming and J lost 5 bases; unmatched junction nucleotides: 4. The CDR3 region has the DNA TGTGCCAGCAGTTCCCGGGACAGTTATGGCTACACCTTC. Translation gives CASSSRDSYGYTF.

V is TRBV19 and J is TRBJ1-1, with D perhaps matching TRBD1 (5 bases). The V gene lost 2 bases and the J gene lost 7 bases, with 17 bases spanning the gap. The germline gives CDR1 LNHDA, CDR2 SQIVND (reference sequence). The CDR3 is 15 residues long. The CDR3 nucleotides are TGTGCCAGTAGTATAACGTCAACAGGATACAATGAAGCTTTCTTT. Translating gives CASSITSTGYNEAFF.

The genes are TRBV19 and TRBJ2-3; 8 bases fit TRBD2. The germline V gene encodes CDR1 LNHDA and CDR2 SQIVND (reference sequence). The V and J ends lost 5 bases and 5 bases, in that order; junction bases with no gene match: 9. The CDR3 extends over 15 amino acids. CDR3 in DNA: TGTGCCAGTAGTGGTCGGGGGGGAAGGGTAGATACGCAGTATTTT. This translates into CASSGRGGRVDTQYF.

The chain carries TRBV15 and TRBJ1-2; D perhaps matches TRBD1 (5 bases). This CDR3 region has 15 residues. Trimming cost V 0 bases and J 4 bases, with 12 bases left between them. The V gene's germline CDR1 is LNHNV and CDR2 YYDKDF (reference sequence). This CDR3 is CATSREEGLFYGYTF. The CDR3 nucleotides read TGTGCCACCAGCAGAGAGGAGGGACTGTTCTATGGCTACACCTTC.

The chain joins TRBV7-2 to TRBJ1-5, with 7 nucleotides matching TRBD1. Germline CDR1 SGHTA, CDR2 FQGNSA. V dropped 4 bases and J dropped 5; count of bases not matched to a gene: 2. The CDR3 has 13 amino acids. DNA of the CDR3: TGTGCCAGCAGCTCCGACAGGGATCAGCCCCAGCATTTT. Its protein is CASSSDRDQPQHF.

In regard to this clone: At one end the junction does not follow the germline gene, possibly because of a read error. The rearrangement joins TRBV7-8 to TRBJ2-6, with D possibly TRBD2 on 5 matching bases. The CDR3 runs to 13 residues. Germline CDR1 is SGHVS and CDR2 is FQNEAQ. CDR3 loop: CASSPTGVNVLTF. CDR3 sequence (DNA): TGTGCCAGCAGCCCCACCGGGGTCAACGTCCTGACTTTC.

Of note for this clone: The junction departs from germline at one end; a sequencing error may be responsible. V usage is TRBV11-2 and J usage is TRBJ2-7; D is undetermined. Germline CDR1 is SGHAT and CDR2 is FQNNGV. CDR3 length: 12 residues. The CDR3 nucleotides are TGTGCCAGCAGCTTAGTCCCCCCGAGAGACTTTTTC. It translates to CASSLVPPRDFF.

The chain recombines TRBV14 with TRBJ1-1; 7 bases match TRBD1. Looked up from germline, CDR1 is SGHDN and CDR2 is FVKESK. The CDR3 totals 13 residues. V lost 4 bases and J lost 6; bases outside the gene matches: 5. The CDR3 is CASSPRQGSEAFF. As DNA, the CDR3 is TGTGCCAGCAGCCCAAGACAGGGATCTGAAGCTTTCTTT.

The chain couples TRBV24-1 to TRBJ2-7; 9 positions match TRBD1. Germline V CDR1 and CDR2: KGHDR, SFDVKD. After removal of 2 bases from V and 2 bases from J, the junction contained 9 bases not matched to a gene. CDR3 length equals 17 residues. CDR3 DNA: TGTGCCACCAGTGATTCGACAGGGGGTCGGGGGACCTACGAGCAGTACTTC. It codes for CATSDSTGGRGTYEQYF.

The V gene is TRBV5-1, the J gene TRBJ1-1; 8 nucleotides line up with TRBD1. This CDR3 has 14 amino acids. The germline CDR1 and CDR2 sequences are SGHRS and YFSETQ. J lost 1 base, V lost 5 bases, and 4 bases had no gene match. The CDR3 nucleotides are TGCGCCAGCAGTTCTGGGACAGGGAACACTGAAGCTTTCTTT. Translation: CASSSGTGNTEAFF. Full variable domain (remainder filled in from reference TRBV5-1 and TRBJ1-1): KAGVTQTPRYLIKTRGQQVTLSCSPISGHRSVSWYQQTPGQGLQFLFEYFSETQRNKGNFPGRFSGRQFSNSRSEMNVSTLELGDSALYLCASSSGTGNTEAFFGQGTRLTVV.

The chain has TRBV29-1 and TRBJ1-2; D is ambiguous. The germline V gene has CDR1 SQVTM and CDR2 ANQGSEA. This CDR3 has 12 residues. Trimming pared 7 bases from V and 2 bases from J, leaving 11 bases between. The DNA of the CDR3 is TGCAGCGCGGGGTGGAGGAACTATGGCTACACCTTC. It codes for CSAGWRNYGYTF.

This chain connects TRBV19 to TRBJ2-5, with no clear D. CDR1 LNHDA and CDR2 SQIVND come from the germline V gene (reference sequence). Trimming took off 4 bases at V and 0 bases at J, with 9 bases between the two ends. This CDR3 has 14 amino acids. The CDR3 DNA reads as TGTGCCAGTAGTACGCAGGCCCACCAAGAGACCCAGTACTTC. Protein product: CASSTQAHQETQYF.

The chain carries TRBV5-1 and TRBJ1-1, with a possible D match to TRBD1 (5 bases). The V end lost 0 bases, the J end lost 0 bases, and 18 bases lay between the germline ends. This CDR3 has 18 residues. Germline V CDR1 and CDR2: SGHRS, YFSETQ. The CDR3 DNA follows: TGCGCCAGCAGCTTGGCCGGCAGGGCTCGAGATATGAACACTGAAGCTTTCTTT. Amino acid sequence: CASSLAGRARDMNTEAFF. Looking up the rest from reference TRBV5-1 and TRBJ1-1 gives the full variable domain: KAGVTQTPRYLIKTRGQQVTLSCSPISGHRSVSWYQQTPGQGLQFLFEYFSETQRNKGNFPGRFSGRQFSNSRSEMNVSTLELGDSALYLCASSLAGRARDMNTEAFFGQGTRLTVV.

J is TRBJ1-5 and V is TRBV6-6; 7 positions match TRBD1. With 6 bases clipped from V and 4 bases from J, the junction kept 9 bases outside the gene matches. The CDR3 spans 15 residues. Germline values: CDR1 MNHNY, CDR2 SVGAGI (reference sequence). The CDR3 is CASSRSGGRNQPQHF. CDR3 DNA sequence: TGTGCCAGCAGCCGCTCAGGGGGTCGGAATCAGCCCCAGCATTTT.

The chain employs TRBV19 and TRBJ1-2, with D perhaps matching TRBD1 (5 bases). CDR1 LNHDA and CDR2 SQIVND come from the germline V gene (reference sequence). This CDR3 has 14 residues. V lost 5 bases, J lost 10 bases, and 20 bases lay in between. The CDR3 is CASSPTRDSGAYTF. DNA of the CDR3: TGTGCCAGTAGTCCCACCCGGGACTCCGGGGCCTACACCTTC.

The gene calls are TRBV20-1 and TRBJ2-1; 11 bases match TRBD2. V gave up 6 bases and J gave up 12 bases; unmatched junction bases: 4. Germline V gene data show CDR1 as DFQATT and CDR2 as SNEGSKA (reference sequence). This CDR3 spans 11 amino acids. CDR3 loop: CSAFTSGGQFF. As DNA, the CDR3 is TGCAGTGCATTTACTAGCGGGGGGCAGTTCTTC.